One and the same sample provided the 32 T cell receptor beta chains below, sequenced in a study of identical twins. MiXCR, run by TCRdb on the 5' RACE reads, gives a single entry per CDR3 protein. Of hundreds of thousands of distinct CDR3 sequences in the sample, around 7.5% are singletons; the top ten hold about 1.6%. The same data also went into a second study, on yellow fever vaccine responses in identical twins.

Sequencing was carried out using PBMCs. The receptors were sampled from a young woman in good health.

This clonotype was counted only a few times. The CDR3 nucleotides are TGCAGTGCTAGAGCTTACTACCCGATCACAGATACGCAGTATTTT. Translation gives CSARAYYPITDTQYF. This chain joins TRBV20-1 and TRBJ2-3; D is undetermined. This CDR3 has 15 amino acids. The germline V gene has CDR1 DFQATT and CDR2 SNEGSKA (reference sequence). V was shortened by 1 base and J by 2 bases, with 13 bases between the two germline ends.

Ten or more counts support this clonotype. This rearrangement joins TRBV29-1 to TRBJ2-3, with D uncertain. Trimming took off 6 bases at V and 0 bases at J, with 7 bases between the two ends. The CDR3 runs 12 residues. Germline CDR1 reads SQVTM; CDR2 reads ANQGSEA. Here the CDR3 DNA reads TGCAGCGTGGAGACCAGCACAGATACGCAGTATTTT. It codes for CSVETSTDTQYF.

This clonotype showed up many times. The chain employs TRBV6-2 or TRBV6-3 and TRBJ1-1; tentative D call: TRBD1 (5 bases). V was shortened by 8 bases and J by 0 bases, with 16 bases between the two germline ends. Germline V gene data show CDR1 as MNHEY and CDR2 as SVGEGT. CDR3 length: 15 residues. CDR3 nucleotides: TGTGCCAGCGGCCCGTGGGGGGAGATGAACACTGAAGCTTTCTTT. It specifies CASGPWGEMNTEAFF.

This clonotype was detected a few times. This rearrangement joins TRBV6-1 to TRBJ2-3; 7 bases fit TRBD2. This CDR3 is 14 amino acids long. Germline trimming cut 8 bases from V and 2 bases from J; bases unmatched to any gene: 7. Germline CDR1 is MNHNS and CDR2 is SASEGT. The CDR3 coding sequence is TGTGCCAGCGGAATCCTAGCGGACACAGATACGCAGTATTTT. This encodes CASGILADTDTQYF.

This clonotype was found many times. This chain joins TRBV3-1 and TRBJ2-7; TRBD2 aligns across 11 bases. CDR3 length equals 15 residues. Germline V gives CDR1 LGHDT, CDR2 YNNKEL (reference sequence). After removal of 4 bases from V and 2 bases from J, the junction contained 4 bases not matched to a gene. The chain's CDR3 is CASSPGTSGTYEQYF. The CDR3, as DNA: TGTGCCAGCAGCCCCGGGACTAGCGGAACCTACGAGCAGTACTTC.

This clonotype was seen repeatedly, ten times or more. The CDR3 spells CASSLALQGVPGELFF. DNA for the CDR3: TGCGCCAGCAGCTTGGCCCTACAGGGGGTCCCCGGGGAGCTGTTTTTT. This sequence joins TRBV5-1 and TRBJ2-2; 8 bases agree with TRBD1. Trimming removed 0 bases from V and 6 bases from J; junction bases left unmatched: 7. CDR1 is SGHRS, CDR2 YFSETQ, per germline. CDR3 length: 16 residues.

The V gene is TRBV9, the J gene TRBJ2-7, with D hard to call. The germline V gene has CDR1 SGDLS and CDR2 YYNGEE. This CDR3 spans 12 amino acids. Trimming removed 4 bases at V and 8 bases at J, with 13 bases between. The CDR3 loop reads CASSPDLYKQYF. As DNA, the CDR3 is TGTGCCAGCAGCCCGGACCTTTACAAGCAGTACTTC.

This clonotype was counted a few times. V is TRBV5-1 and J is TRBJ2-2, with a tentative D call TRBD2 (6 bases). This CDR3 comprises 16 residues. CDR1 is SGHRS and CDR2 is YFSETQ in the germline V gene. Between the trimmed V and J ends, which lost 3 bases and 2 bases, there was a span of 14 bases. The CDR3 DNA follows: TGCGCCAGCAGCTCCCAACGGACTACTAACACCGGGGAGCTGTTTTTT. Translated, it gives CASSSQRTTNTGELFF.

The chain recombines TRBV6-1 with TRBJ2-7; D ambiguous. CDR1 is MNHNS, CDR2 SASEGT, per germline. The CDR3 length is 13 residues. With 2 bases removed from V and 4 bases from J, the gap between germline ends came to 9 bases. CDR3 in DNA: TGTGCCAGCAGTGAACAAAGGGTTTACGAGCAGTACGTC. It specifies CASSEQRVYEQYV.

The V call is TRBV10-3, the J call TRBJ2-7, with 9 bases aligning to TRBD2. Germline lookup yields CDR1 ENHRY and CDR2 SYGVKD. The V gene end was trimmed by 4 bases and the J gene end by 5 bases; junction bases not matched to a gene: 6. This CDR3 is 14 amino acids long. As DNA, the CDR3 is TGTGCCATCAGTGGGGGGACTAGCTGGGACGAGCAGTACGTC. This sequence encodes CAISGGTSWDEQYV.

This chain uses TRBV12-3 or TRBV12-4 with TRBJ2-1; 10 nucleotides line up with TRBD1. The CDR3 runs 18 residues. V lost 11 bases, J lost 8 bases, and 24 bases stayed unmatched. The CDR3 bases are TGTGCCTTCTGTTTAGTGGGAGCTCGGGACAGGGGTCCCTATGAGCAGTTCTTC. This sequence encodes CAFCLVGARDRGPYEQFF.

The gene calls are TRBV5-1 and TRBJ2-7; D is ambiguous. V lost 0 bases, J lost 3 bases, and 13 bases lay in between. From germline, CDR1 is SGHRS and CDR2 YFSETQ. The CDR3 length is 15 residues. As DNA, the CDR3 is TGCGCCAGCAGCTTGGGGCTGGGGAACGTCTACGAGCAGTACTTC. Its translation is CASSLGLGNVYEQYF.

This clonotype has a handful of counts. The chain recombines TRBV5-1 with TRBJ2-1; TRBD2 agrees at 16 bases. CDR1 is SGHRS, CDR2 YFSETQ, per germline. Trimming removed 0 bases from V and 6 bases from J; junction bases left unmatched: 12. The CDR3 spans 20 residues. The CDR3 sequence: CASSLGGTSGRATVLNEQFF. The DNA of the CDR3 is TGCGCCAGCAGCTTGGGGGGGACTAGCGGGAGGGCAACGGTTCTCAATGAGCAGTTCTTC. Filled out from reference TRBV5-1 and TRBJ2-1, the complete variable domain reads KAGVTQTPRYLIKTRGQQVTLSCSPISGHRSVSWYQQTPGQGLQFLFEYFSETQRNKGNFPGRFSGRQFSNSRSEMNVSTLELGDSALYLCASSLGGTSGRATVLNEQFFGPGTRLTVL.

Concerning this clonotype itself: The germline gene is not matched at one end of the junction; a read error may be the cause. The chain recombines TRBV20-1 with TRBJ2-6; TRBD1 is a possible D gene (6 bases). Per germline, CDR1 DFQATT and CDR2 SNEGSKA (reference sequence). CDR3 length: 17 amino acids. The CDR3 DNA follows: TGCAGTGCAACTACCGGGACACACAACTCTAGGGCCAACGTCCTGACTTTC. Protein: CSATTGTHNSRANVLTF.

The chain joins TRBV5-5 to TRBJ2-2; 11 nucleotides agree with TRBD1. CDR1 and CDR2 from the germline V gene are SGHKS and YYEKEE (reference sequence). The CDR3 has 15 residues. Losses at the gene ends were 5 bases for V and 9 bases for J; bases not matched to a gene: 9. CDR3 amino acids: CASRPGQGAIWELFF. CDR3 sequence (DNA): TGTGCCAGCAGGCCCGGACAGGGGGCGATTTGGGAGCTGTTTTTT.

V gene TRBV9 combines with J gene TRBJ2-1; TRBD2 matches at 8 bases. This CDR3 comprises 17 residues. With V trimmed by 0 bases and J by 4 bases, 9 bases remained unmatched. Germline V lookup: CDR1 SGDLS, CDR2 YYNGEE. For the CDR3, the DNA is TGTGCCAGCAGCGTAGGACGACTAGCGCCCACTTACAATGAGCAGTTCTTC. Translated, it gives CASSVGRLAPTYNEQFF.

This clonotype was detected a few times. The rearrangement joins TRBV5-6 to TRBJ2-5; no reliable D call. Germline CDR1 is SGHDT and CDR2 is YYEEEE. This CDR3 has 14 amino acids. The V gene lost 0 bases and the J gene lost 5 bases, with 11 bases spanning the gap. DNA for the CDR3: TGTGCCAGCAGCTTGGCGGGCTCCCGGGAGACCCAGTACTTC. Translation: CASSLAGSRETQYF.

This clonotype was counted ten times or more. The V call is TRBV27, the J call TRBJ2-3; D is perhaps TRBD2 (5 bases). The CDR3 sequence is 15 residues long. Germline CDR1 MNHEY, CDR2 SMNVEV (reference sequence). Between the trimmed V and J ends, which lost 3 bases and 5 bases, there was a span of 15 bases. The CDR3 sequence: CASSFLSGGVDTQYF. CDR3 in DNA: TGTGCCAGCAGTTTTCTATCCGGAGGTGTAGATACGCAGTATTTT.

The chain uses TRBV28 and TRBJ2-3, with 7 bases aligning to TRBD2. The CDR3 totals 13 residues. With 7 bases clipped from V and 5 bases from J, the junction kept 6 bases outside the gene matches. CDR1 is MDHEN and CDR2 is SYDVKM in the germline V gene. This chain's CDR3 is CASKGSGEDTQYF. CDR3 DNA sequence: TGTGCCAGCAAGGGAAGCGGGGAAGATACGCAGTATTTT.

This chain connects TRBV6-2 or TRBV6-3 to TRBJ2-3; D is undetermined. Per the germline V gene, CDR1 is MNHEY and CDR2 is SVGEGT. The ends were cut back, 8 bases at V and 1 base at J, with 7 bases in the middle. The CDR3 consists of 12 residues. CDR3 in amino acids: CASGQGTDTQYF. For the CDR3, the DNA is TGTGCCAGCGGCCAGGGCACAGATACGCAGTATTTT.

Concerning this clonotype: The conserved phenylalanine or tryptophan is not found at the CDR3 terminus, so this likely reflects a read error. V gene TRBV12-3 or TRBV12-4 combines with J gene TRBJ1-1; 7 nucleotides match TRBD1. The V gene end was trimmed by 6 bases and the J gene end by 1 base; junction bases not matched to a gene: 2. The CDR3 is 13 residues long. CDR3: CASRGTANTEAFL. The CDR3 bases are TGTGCCAGCAGAGGGACAGCGAACACTGAAGCTTTCCTT.

The rearrangement joins TRBV7-3 to TRBJ2-1; TRBD1 might be the D (7 bases). The CDR3 is made up of 17 amino acids. Trimming removed 5 bases from V and 0 bases from J, with 17 bases in between. Germline loops: CDR1 SGHTA, CDR2 FQGTGA. The CDR3 protein is CASSPVGGQSSYNEQFF. The DNA of the CDR3 is TGTGCCAGCAGCCCCGTGGGGGGACAGAGCTCCTACAATGAGCAGTTCTTC.

In its sample, this clonotype was seen many times. This chain links TRBV3-1 with TRBJ1-5; D ambiguous. Trimming cost V 0 bases and J 7 bases, with 4 bases left between them. CDR3 length equals 12 residues. Germline CDR1 and CDR2: LGHDT and YNNKEL (reference sequence). The CDR3 DNA follows: TGTGCCAGCAGCCAAGAGGGACAGCCCCAGCATTTT. As protein: CASSQEGQPQHF.

This clonotype was observed a few times. The CDR3 DNA sequence: TGTGCCAGCAGCCAAGGGCTTAGCCCCTCCTACGAGCAGTACTTC. Protein product: CASSQGLSPSYEQYF. The chain joins TRBV3-1 to TRBJ2-7; D not resolved. Germline lookup yields CDR1 LGHDT and CDR2 YNNKEL (reference sequence). The V and J ends lost 1 base and 0 bases respectively, with 10 bases between them. The CDR3 length is 15 residues.

The chain joins TRBV20-1 to TRBJ2-7; either TRBD1 or TRBD2 may fit D (5 bases each). The V gene lost 1 base and the J gene lost 8 bases, with 9 bases spanning the gap. The germline CDR1 and CDR2 sequences are DFQATT and SNEGSKA (reference sequence). The CDR3 has 11 amino acids. CDR3 loop: CSARGGDKQYV. CDR3 bases: TGCAGTGCTAGAGGAGGGGATAAGCAGTACGTC.

The rearrangement joins TRBV7-9 to TRBJ2-6; D gene unclear. The CDR3 is 16 amino acids. CDR1 is SEHNR, CDR2 FQNEAQ, per germline (reference sequence). Trimming cost V 1 base and J 0 bases, with 7 bases left between them. CDR3 amino acids: CASSLVVTSGANVLTF. The DNA for the CDR3 is TGTGCCAGCAGCTTAGTAGTAACCTCTGGGGCCAACGTCCTGACTTTC.

This clonotype was picked up a small number of times. As DNA, the CDR3 is TGTGCCACCGGACTCCTCTACAATGAGCAGTTCTTC. It codes for CATGLLYNEQFF. The chain joins TRBV6-5 to TRBJ2-1; a weak D match, TRBD2 (5 bases). The germline CDR1 and CDR2 sequences are MNHEY and SVGAGI. The CDR3 has 12 residues. Trimming removed 10 bases from V and 3 bases from J, with 10 bases in between.

The chain combines TRBV29-1 with TRBJ2-5; D possibly corresponds to TRBD2 (6 bases). Trimming took 6 bases from V and 4 from J, leaving 18 bases between them. Germline values: CDR1 SQVTM, CDR2 ANQGSEA. CDR3 length equals 14 residues. In DNA, the CDR3 is TGCAGCGTCCCTGGGGACTGCGGGGTAGAGACCCAGTACTTC. Residues: CSVPGDCGVETQYF.

This clonotype was observed at least ten times. The chain is built from TRBV12-3 or TRBV12-4 and TRBJ2-3, with a possible D match to TRBD1 (6 bases). Trimming pared 6 bases from V and 0 bases from J, leaving 13 bases between. The CDR3 totals 15 residues. CDR3 sequence (DNA): TGTGCCAGCAGGAGGACAGCCTCTAGCACAGATACGCAGTATTTT. Protein sequence: CASRRTASSTDTQYF.

This clonotype was seen a few times. V and J are TRBV24-1 and TRBJ1-2; D is uncertain. The length of the CDR3 is 13 residues. Trimming took 2 bases from V and 3 from J, leaving 6 bases between them. Per germline, CDR1 KGHDR and CDR2 SFDVKD. CDR3 amino acids: CATSDSTYYGYTF. CDR3 sequence (DNA): TGTGCCACCAGTGATTCTACATACTATGGCTACACCTTC.

In its sample, this clonotype was seen a few times. This rearrangement joins TRBV5-1 to TRBJ2-7; D gene uncertain. From germline, CDR1 is SGHRS and CDR2 YFSETQ. Trimming shortened V by 0 bases and J by 5 bases, and 15 bases separated the two germline ends. The CDR3 sequence is 15 residues long. The DNA for the CDR3 is TGCGCCAGCAGCTTGGCCGTGGGGAACAGCCACGAGCAGTACTTC. Amino acid sequence: CASSLAVGNSHEQYF.

This chain connects TRBV24-1 to TRBJ2-6; D possibly uses TRBD1 or TRBD2 (5 bases each). The CDR3 extends over 18 amino acids. Germline V lookup: CDR1 KGHDR, CDR2 SFDVKD. Between the trimmed V and J ends, which lost 2 bases and 1 base, there was a span of 14 bases. For the CDR3, the DNA is TGTGCCACCAGTGATTCTTGGACCAGGGAGTCTGGGGCCAACGTCCTGACTTTC. Translated: CATSDSWTRESGANVLTF.